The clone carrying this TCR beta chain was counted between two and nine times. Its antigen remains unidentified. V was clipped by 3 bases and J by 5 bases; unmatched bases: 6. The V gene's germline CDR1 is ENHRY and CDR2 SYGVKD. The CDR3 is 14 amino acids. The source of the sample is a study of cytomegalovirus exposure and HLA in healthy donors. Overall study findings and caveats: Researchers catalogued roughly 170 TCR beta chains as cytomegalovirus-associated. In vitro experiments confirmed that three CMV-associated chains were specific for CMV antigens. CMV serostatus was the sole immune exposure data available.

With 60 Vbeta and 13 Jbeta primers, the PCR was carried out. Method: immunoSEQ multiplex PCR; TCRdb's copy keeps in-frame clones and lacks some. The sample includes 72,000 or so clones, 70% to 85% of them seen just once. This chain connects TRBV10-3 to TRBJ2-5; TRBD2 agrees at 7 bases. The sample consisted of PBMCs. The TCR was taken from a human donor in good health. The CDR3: CAISDSAGAETQYF. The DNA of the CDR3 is TGTGCCATCAGTGATTCGGCGGGAGCGGAGACCCAGTACTTC.